This T cell receptor beta chain was profiled in a study of chemoradiotherapy in HPV16-positive cancers. Study-level results: During treatment, candidate HPV-specific clones and E7-related motifs expanded in tumor.

This CDR3 is 16 amino acids long. The junction had 9 bases not matched to a gene; V was cut back by 3 bases and J by 4 bases. Germline lookup yields CDR1 SGHVS and CDR2 FNYEAQ. Produced via immunoSEQ multiplex PCR; TCRdb's table is partial and in-frame only. The table includes roughly 34,000 clones, approximately 90% detected once. A word on this clone: Its matching antigen is unknown.

The specimen was blood, collected from a patient who underwent chemoradiotherapy. The V call is TRBV7-6, the J call TRBJ2-5; 9 bases are shared with TRBD2. This receptor was obtained from a human donor with HPV-associated anogenital cancer. Here the CDR3 reads CASSLGGGGAGETQYF. The CDR3 DNA reads as TGTGCCAGCAGCTTGGGTGGCGGGGGGGCCGGAGAGACCCAGTACTTC.